The T cell receptor beta chain described here comes from a study of spatial heterogeneity in lung cancer. Time point meaning: sample taken at primary tumor resection. Sequencing was performed on whole RNA extracted from tumor and nontumor lung tissue, or from frozen PBMC, and the material was left unsorted. Donation came from some 72 patients with untreated early-stage non-small cell lung cancer. Every cDNA TCR molecule received its own unique molecular identifier. TCRdb redid the calling of the 5' RACE reads with MiXCR, one entry per CDR3 protein. Counted here are tens of thousands of distinct CDR3 sequences, approximately 3% occurring once; the ten biggest clones make up more than 25%. CDR1 LNHNV and CDR2 YYDKDF come from the germline V gene (reference sequence). There are 16 residues in the CDR3. Deletions cut 6 bases from V and 4 bases from J, with 22 bases between. This clonotype was counted many times.

The chain employs TRBV15 and TRBJ2-7; D gene unclear. Sequenced here: PBMCs, sampled at surgery. The sequence derives from a female donor with early-stage non-small cell lung cancer. The CDR3 sequence: CATSPGRALTRYEQYF. CDR3 sequence (DNA): TGTGCCACCAGTCCCGGCCGGGCTCTCACCCGATACGAGCAGTACTTC.